Given below is one T cell receptor (beta chain) in context. V lost 3 bases to trimming and J lost 3 bases, with 9 bases between them. The CDR3 sequence is 14 residues long. Germline CDR1 is SGDLS and CDR2 is YYNGEE. The data were obtained in a study of somatic mutations in cytotoxic T cells in rheumatoid arthritis. At the level of the study: Immediately following diagnosis and ahead of any treatment, patient blood (under 31 ml EDTA) was drawn.

The table came from immunoSEQ multiplex PCR; TCRdb's copy has only in-frame clones and leaves some out. The sample has about 20,000 clones, 85% seen once. Material for sequencing was CD8+ T cells sorted from blood. The receptor was derived from a woman aged 35 to 49 with rheumatoid arthritis. The gene calls are TRBV9 and TRBJ2-2, with D perhaps matching TRBD2 (6 bases). CDR3 sequence reads: CASSDGSDTGELFF. CDR3 in DNA: TGTGCCAGCAGCGACGGGAGCGACACCGGGGAGCTGTTTTTT.